The T cell receptor beta chain described here comes from a study of T cell responses to AZD1222 COVID-19 vaccine (dated by TCRdb to the early 2020s). For context, the study as a whole: AZD1222 recipients given second doses at about 4 weeks or at about 12 weeks were pooled, since spike-specific TCR depth and breadth were not found to differ between the two schedules. TCR sequencing was performed for approximately 240 trial participants, of whom around 210 were given two doses of AZD1222 and about 25 were given two doses of MenACWY control vaccine. Trial participants were enrolled into age subgroups of 18-55, 56-69 and 70-plus years, which contained approximately 150, 28 and 58 TCR-sequenced participants, respectively. Points the paper makes about the study in general: Participants were mostly white British and included more females than males, and it was suggested by the authors that clonal diversity may have been underestimated. Nearly half of unique spike-specific TCRs reportedly recognized epitopes outside regions mutated in the B.1.351 and B.1.1.7 variants. Conclusions about previously exposed vaccinees are limited, since just five or six AZD1222 recipients were seropositive for SARS-CoV-2 at baseline. The 56-69-year group was small, and its depth increase did not reach significance, likely because of low power. A significant rise in spike-specific TCR breadth and depth was observed after two AZD1222 doses relative to day 0 and relative to MenACWY recipients. The whole spike protein was spanned by vaccine-associated CD4 TCRs, and dominant responses were seen in regions 160-218 and 743-854. Because no day 14 peak-response samples were available, the repertoires could be characterized only after the peak T cell response.

The meaning of the sample's time point label: baseline before first vaccination. Vaccinee samples came from UK trials COV001 and COV002, including a single-blind randomized controlled phase 2/3 trial of AZD1222 (ChAdOx1 nCoV-19) in healthy adults. Trial participant PBMC samples were collected at day 0 and day 28 after the second dose for TCRbeta chain sequencing. On this clone itself: No antigen is known for it. Base quality data are lacking; no much larger clone is found one base away.

The CDR3 regions of human TCRbeta chains were subjected to immunosequencing. As for the authors' bioinformatics: Repertoire TCRs were checked for matches against a reference library of SARS-CoV-2-specific TCRs that had been generated using the MIRA antigen-specificity platform. Breadth meant the fraction of unique TCRs that were SARS-CoV-2-associated, whereas depth meant the fraction of total T cells that were SARS-CoV-2-associated. Using the MIRA data, each spike-specific TCR was mapped to the spike region that the TCR reacts to and placed in a CD4 or CD8 class. Log10-transformed breadth and depth values were compared by one-way ANOVA with Sidak's multiple comparisons tests. The table was pulled from immuneACCESS by TCRdb, which kept in-frame rearrangements only. Such tables lose some clones; where checked, under half of the loss comes from unresolved V genes, and the rest has no known cause. D and trimming were read from the DNA, whereas the V and J calls and clone size are those reported in that table. The table for this sample lists about 130,000 clones; 90% to 95% of them were counted only once. Together, the top ten hold about 2.7% of the sample.

Looking up the germline V gene yields CDR1 SGHRS and CDR2 YFSETQ. Cut back by 3 bases and 0 bases, the V and J ends lie 19 bases apart. The CDR3 holds 18 amino acids from the cysteine to the phenylalanine. The DNA shown is the 54-base CDR3, in frame from base 1. This TCR was recovered from an adult in good health. In this chain, TRBV5-1 is recombined with TRBJ2-1, with no D gene named confidently. Source: peripheral blood, taken on day 0 of AZD1222 vaccination. CDR3 loop: CASSSAVLGISSYNEQFF. In nucleotide form, the sequence is TGCGCCAGCAGCTCCGCGGTTCTGGGAATCAGCTCCTACAATGAGCAGTTCTTC.